The clone carrying this T cell receptor (beta chain) was recorded a few times. This CDR3 has 17 amino acids. Trimming at V came to 3 bases and at J to 1 base, leaving 3 bases not matched to a gene. The data derive from a study of patients and donors after allogeneic stem cell transplantation. TCRdb reprocessed the RT-PCR reads via MiXCR and lists one record per CDR3 protein. This table holds approximately 25,000 distinct CDR3 sequences, 25% to 35% found once. The V and J genes are TRBV12-3 or TRBV12-4 and TRBJ2-1, with 13 bases matching TRBD2. The sample comprised blood, either unsorted or a sorted T cell fraction (not recorded which). This TCR derives from a human donor who was either an allogeneic HSCT recipient or a stem cell or donor lymphocyte infusion donor (not recorded which). It is not recorded whose cells these are; they may come from a transplant donor. The CDR3 loop is CASSFGGLAGSYNEQFF. The CDR3, as DNA: TGTGCCAGCAGTTTCGGGGGACTAGCGGGATCCTACAATGAGCAGTTCTTC.